This TCR beta chain emerged from a study of cytomegalovirus exposure and HLA in healthy donors. Study outcomes and limitations: In vitro experiments confirmed that a few CMV-associated chains were specific for CMV antigens. 164 TCR beta chains were listed as cytomegalovirus-associated. It was reported that the classifier diagnosed cytomegalovirus status with high specificity and sensitivity in both the original and validation cohorts.

CDR1 and CDR2 (germline): WSHSY, SAAADI. The CDR3 has 16 residues. The trim removed 6 bases at V and 0 bases at J, leaving 11 bases unmatched. PCR amplification relied on 60 Vbeta primers (plus 13 Jbeta primers). TCRdb's copy holds only in-frame clones and misses some; the assay was immunoSEQ multiplex PCR. The table shows 150,000 to 250,000 clones, with about 80% occurring only once. A note on this clone: Its matching antigen is unknown.

The V and J genes are TRBV10-2 and TRBJ2-7, with 7 nucleotides matching TRBD2. The sequence came from a woman in her 30s in good health and CMV-seropositive. The material sequenced was PBMCs. This CDR3 is CASRVLSAGSSYEQYF. Written as DNA, the CDR3 is TGCGCCAGCAGGGTGTTGTCAGCGGGGAGCTCCTACGAGCAGTACTTC.